The 27 T cell receptor beta chains below come from one sample, sequenced in a study of shared clonotypes between healthy human individuals. The repertoire was sequenced with immunoSEQ multiplex PCR; TCRdb's copy has only in-frame clones and lacks some. The sample carries more than 200,000 clones, 50% to 75% recorded once. What was sequenced was memory CD4+ T cells sorted from blood. As to subset: CD45RA-negative fraction. The receptors stem from a man younger than 40 in good health.

V gene TRBV30 combines with J gene TRBJ2-3; the D gene could be TRBD1 or TRBD2 (6 bases each). The CDR3 extends over 14 amino acids. The ends were cut back, 8 bases at V and 0 bases at J, with 15 bases in the middle. Germline V CDR1 and CDR2: GTSNPN, SVGIG (reference sequence). The CDR3 nucleotides read TGTGCCCTCGGGGGCCCGGGGAGCACAGATACGCAGTATTTT. Amino acids: CALGGPGSTDTQYF.

This clone was observed a handful of times. CDR3 residues: CASSDQGAGGNTIYF. DNA of the CDR3: TGTGCCAGCAGTGACCAGGGGGCAGGTGGAAACACCATATATTTT. This rearrangement joins TRBV2 to TRBJ1-3; 8 nucleotides line up with TRBD1. Germline lookup yields CDR1 SNHLY and CDR2 FYNNEI. This CDR3 spans 15 amino acids. J gave up 3 bases and V 3 bases, and 4 bases lay outside the gene matches.

The CDR3 coding sequence is TGTGCCAGCTCACCAGTGACAGGGGGCTACTCCACCGGGGAGCTGTTTTTT. It translates to CASSPVTGGYSTGELFF. The rearrangement joins TRBV18 to TRBJ2-2; TRBD1 aligns across 10 bases. Germline loops: CDR1 KGHSH, CDR2 LQKENI. After removal of 2 bases from V and 4 bases from J, the junction contained 7 bases not matched to a gene. The CDR3 is made up of 17 amino acids.

The CDR3 sequence: CASSVGEADDVDYGYTF. CDR3 nucleotides: TGTGCCAGCAGCGTAGGTGAGGCGGACGACGTGGACTATGGCTACACCTTC. The rearrangement joins TRBV9 to TRBJ1-2; D is unresolved. The germline V gene has CDR1 SGDLS and CDR2 YYNGEE. Deletions cut 0 bases from V and 3 bases from J, with 18 bases between. The CDR3 spans 17 residues. Variable domain in full (rest from reference TRBV9 and TRBJ1-2): DSGVTQTPKHLITATGQRVTLRCSPRSGDLSVYWYQQSLDQGLQFLIQYYNGEERAKGNILERFSAQQFPDLHSELNLSSLELGDSALYFCASSVGEADDVDYGYTFGSGTRLTVV.

The DNA for the CDR3 is TGTGCCAGCACCGAGAGGTATGGCTACACCTTC. Its protein is CASTERYGYTF. The gene calls are TRBV6-5 and TRBJ1-2; no clear D gene. Trimming left V 7 bases short and J 5 bases short, with 8 bases between. The germline CDR1 and CDR2 sequences are MNHEY and SVGAGI. The CDR3 covers 11 residues.

The chain employs TRBV13 and TRBJ2-2, with 13 bases that match TRBD2. V dropped 8 bases and J dropped 1; count of bases not matched to a gene: 7. Looked up from germline, CDR1 is PRHDT and CDR2 is FYEKMQ (reference sequence). CDR3 length: 17 residues. CDR3: CASGRLAGGRNTGELFF. The CDR3 DNA follows: TGTGCCAGCGGCAGACTAGCGGGAGGCCGGAACACCGGGGAGCTGTTTTTT.

The chain recombines TRBV28 with TRBJ1-2; 7 bases align to TRBD1. Germline CDR1 MDHEN, CDR2 SYDVKM. The trim removed 8 bases at V and 0 bases at J, leaving 12 bases unmatched. This CDR3 is built from 16 residues. CDR3 in DNA: TGTGCCAGCCTCATGACAGGGTTTCTTTCTAACTATGGCTACACCTTC. It is translated as CASLMTGFLSNYGYTF.

The rearrangement joins TRBV5-1 to TRBJ2-1; 15 nucleotides align to TRBD2. There are 16 residues in the CDR3. Trimming at V came to 4 bases and at J to 6 bases, leaving 5 bases not matched to a gene. Per germline, CDR1 SGHRS and CDR2 YFSETQ. CDR3 DNA sequence: TGCGCCAGCAGCACCGGACTAGCGGGAGGGGGCAATGAGCAGTTCTTC. Amino acids: CASSTGLAGGGNEQFF.

This clone was seen just once. The chain carries TRBV9 and TRBJ2-3; D remains ambiguous. The CDR3 runs to 14 residues. Looked up from germline, CDR1 is SGDLS and CDR2 is YYNGEE. With 0 bases removed from V and 2 bases from J, the gap between germline ends came to 7 bases. CDR3 region: CASSVGIATDTQYF. CDR3 coding DNA: TGTGCCAGCAGCGTAGGTATCGCCACAGATACGCAGTATTTT.

Details on this clone: This CDR3 is also generated by other DNA sequences in the sample. As DNA, the CDR3 is TGTGCCAGCAGCCTGGGGGGGACCACCGGGGAGCTGTTTTTT. Encoded protein: CASSLGGTTGELFF. J is TRBJ2-2 and V is TRBV7-8; 7 positions agree with TRBD2. V was pared by 5 bases and J by 4 bases, with 4 bases of the junction left unmatched. CDR1 is SGHVS, CDR2 FQNEAQ, per germline. The CDR3 is 14 residues long.

This clone came up once. J is TRBJ2-5 and V is TRBV7-2, with 10 bases fitting TRBD1. V was pared by 7 bases and J by 6 bases, with 11 bases of the junction left unmatched. Germline CDR1 SGHTA, CDR2 FQGNSA. The CDR3 has 15 residues. Here the CDR3 reads CASIASTGGAKTQYF. As DNA, the CDR3 is TGTGCCAGCATTGCCTCGACAGGGGGCGCGAAGACCCAGTACTTC. Variable domain in full (rest from reference TRBV7-2 and TRBJ2-5): GAGVSQSPSNKVTEKGKDVELRCDPISGHTALYWYRQSLGQGLEFLIYFQGNSAPDKSGLPSDRFSAERTGGSVSTLTIQRTQQEDSAVYLCASIASTGGAKTQYFGPGTRLLVL.

This chain connects TRBV9 to TRBJ2-1; 7 nucleotides match TRBD2. Looked up from germline, CDR1 is SGDLS and CDR2 is YYNGEE. The CDR3 sequence is 16 residues long. Trimming took 0 bases from V and 6 from J; bases not matched to a gene: 9. The CDR3 loop is CASSVEGMSGGNEQFF. CDR3 nucleotides: TGTGCCAGCAGCGTAGAAGGTATGTCGGGGGGCAATGAGCAGTTCTTC. The whole variable domain, remainder taken from reference TRBV9 and TRBJ2-1, is DSGVTQTPKHLITATGQRVTLRCSPRSGDLSVYWYQQSLDQGLQFLIQYYNGEERAKGNILERFSAQQFPDLHSELNLSSLELGDSALYFCASSVEGMSGGNEQFFGPGTRLTVL.

V and J are TRBV4-2 and TRBJ2-1; D assignment may be TRBD1 or TRBD2 (5 bases each). The V and J ends lost 1 base and 2 bases respectively, with 12 bases between them. Per germline, CDR1 LGHNA and CDR2 YNFKEQ. The CDR3 extends over 16 amino acids. The CDR3 protein is CASSQGRQGPYNEQFF. The CDR3 nucleotides read TGTGCCAGCAGCCAAGGACGGCAGGGACCCTACAATGAGCAGTTCTTC.

This clone has just one count. This chain uses TRBV2 with TRBJ2-3; D gene unclear. This CDR3 comprises 17 residues. The germline V gene has CDR1 SNHLY and CDR2 FYNNEI. V was trimmed by 4 bases and J by 4 bases, leaving 21 bases between them. CDR3 coding DNA: TGTGCCAGCAGTGCGGGTTTTCGCGGTTCTGAACCAGATACGCAGTATTTT. Translation gives CASSAGFRGSEPDTQYF. The complete variable domain, with remaining parts taken from reference TRBV2 and TRBJ2-3, reads EPEVTQTPSHQVTQMGQEVILRCVPISNHLYFYWYRQILGQKVEFLVSFYNNEISEKSEIFDDQFSVERPDGSNFTLKIRSTKLEDSAMYFCASSAGFRGSEPDTQYFGPGTRLTVL.

The chain recombines TRBV6-1 with TRBJ2-7; D is possibly TRBD2 (7 bases). V dropped 7 bases and J dropped 2 bases, with 12 bases sitting between them. Germline assignment: CDR1 MNHNS and CDR2 SASEGT. The CDR3 length is 13 residues. CDR3 residues: CASTRGDTYEQYF. The CDR3 DNA reads TGTGCCAGCACCCGGGGGGACACCTACGAGCAGTACTTC.

J is TRBJ2-1 and V is TRBV28; tentatively, D is TRBD1 (6 bases). Trimming stripped 3 bases from V and 7 bases from J, with 22 bases between. Germline assignment: CDR1 MDHEN and CDR2 SYDVKM. CDR3 length: 17 residues. DNA of the CDR3: TGTGCCAGCAGTTTTTCGGCAGAACAACAGGGAAGGAATGAGCAGTTCTTC. This codes for CASSFSAEQQGRNEQFF. The complete variable domain, with remaining parts taken from reference TRBV28 and TRBJ2-1, reads DVKVTQSSRYLVKRTGEKVFLECVQDMDHENMFWYRQDPGLGLRLIYFSYDVKMKEKGDIPEGYSVSREKKERFSLILESASTNQTSMYLCASSFSAEQQGRNEQFFGPGTRLTVL.

The rearrangement uses TRBV9 and TRBJ2-7, with 11 bases lining up with TRBD1. This CDR3 comprises 15 residues. J was trimmed by 4 bases and V by 4 bases; bases with no gene match: 7. Germline V lookup: CDR1 SGDLS, CDR2 YYNGEE. CDR3: CASSTEGQGGYEQYF. The CDR3 DNA sequence: TGTGCCAGCAGCACCGAGGGACAGGGGGGTTACGAGCAGTACTTC. The variable domain in full, completed from reference TRBV9 and TRBJ2-7, reads DSGVTQTPKHLITATGQRVTLRCSPRSGDLSVYWYQQSLDQGLQFLIQYYNGEERAKGNILERFSAQQFPDLHSELNLSSLELGDSALYFCASSTEGQGGYEQYFGPGTRLTVT.

V is TRBV9 and J is TRBJ2-3; 11 bases agree with TRBD2. This CDR3 is built from 17 residues. The germline gives CDR1 SGDLS, CDR2 YYNGEE. V shed 0 bases, J shed 4 bases, and the junction held 7 bases outside the gene matches. This chain's CDR3 is CASSVALTSGRPDTQYF. The CDR3 bases are TGTGCCAGCAGCGTAGCTCTCACTAGCGGGAGACCAGATACGCAGTATTTT.

This chain joins TRBV11-2 and TRBJ2-1; tentative D call: TRBD2 (5 bases). Germline-derived CDR1 and CDR2 are SGHAT and FQNNGV. The V end lost 2 bases, the J end lost 0 bases, and 11 bases lay between the germline ends. This CDR3 is built from 16 residues. The DNA for the CDR3 is TGTGCCAGCAGCTTACTAGCCCGCTCCTCCTACAATGAGCAGTTCTTC. Translated: CASSLLARSSYNEQFF.

The chain is built from TRBV5-4 and TRBJ2-7; 7 nucleotides align to TRBD1. The trim removed 4 bases at V and 3 bases at J, leaving 4 bases unmatched. CDR3 length equals 13 residues. Germline V gives CDR1 SGHNT, CDR2 YYREEE (reference sequence). CDR3 region: CASSLDRDYEQYF. CDR3 nucleotides: TGTGCCAGCAGCCTCGACAGGGACTACGAGCAGTACTTC.

CDR3 loop: CASSTDRWADTQYF. CDR3 nucleotides: TGTGCCAGCAGCACTGACAGGTGGGCCGATACGCAGTATTTT. The gene calls are TRBV7-2 and TRBJ2-3, with D maybe TRBD1 (6 bases). The CDR3 covers 14 residues. From germline, CDR1 is SGHTA and CDR2 FQGNSA. The V gene lost 5 bases and the J gene lost 6 bases, with 15 bases spanning the gap.

In DNA form, the CDR3 reads TGTGCCAGCAGCAAAGAAGGCTACTACTACGAGCAGTACTTC. Its protein product is CASSKEGYYYEQYF. This sequence joins TRBV21-1 and TRBJ2-7; TRBD2 is taken as the D call from the table, unchecked against the DNA. TRBV21-1 is termed a pseudogene. The CDR3 is made up of 14 amino acids.

This chain uses TRBV27 with TRBJ2-1; D ambiguous. The CDR3 has 15 residues. Germline lookup yields CDR1 MNHEY and CDR2 SMNVEV (reference sequence). V was clipped by 7 bases and J by 0 bases, with 13 bases between them. CDR3: CASNLMAVSYNEQFF. The CDR3, as DNA: TGTGCCAGCAATTTGATGGCGGTCTCCTACAATGAGCAGTTCTTC.

The CDR3 here is CASSEGRDSYEQYF. The CDR3 DNA reads as TGCGCCAGCAGTGAGGGCCGGGACTCCTACGAGCAGTACTTC. This chain uses TRBV10-1 with TRBJ2-7; TRBD2 might be the D (5 bases). Germline loops: CDR1 WNHNN, CDR2 SYGVQD (reference sequence). The CDR3 is 14 amino acids. V was clipped by 2 bases and J by 0 bases, with 8 bases between them.

V gene TRBV7-9 combines with J gene TRBJ2-7, with D unclear. The germline V gene encodes CDR1 SEHNR and CDR2 FQNEAQ (reference sequence). The V and J ends lost 5 bases and 1 base respectively, with 15 bases between them. This CDR3 has 15 amino acids. This CDR3 reads CASSQARTRSYEQYF. The CDR3 bases are TGTGCCAGCAGCCAAGCCCGGACCCGATCCTACGAGCAGTACTTC.

The chain links TRBV7-9 to TRBJ1-4, with 9 bases fitting TRBD1. This CDR3 has 15 residues. The germline gives CDR1 SEHNR, CDR2 FQNEAQ (reference sequence). The trim removed 5 bases at V and 5 bases at J, leaving 6 bases unmatched. CDR3 nucleotide sequence: TGTGCCAGCAGCCTAACAGGGGGCTGGAATGAAAAACTGTTTTTT. Its translation: CASSLTGGWNEKLFF.

V and J are TRBV6-1 and TRBJ1-2; no clear D. V lost 5 bases and J lost 7, with 8 bases in between. The germline gives CDR1 MNHNS, CDR2 SASEGT. The CDR3 runs to 11 residues. CDR3 nucleotides: TGTGCCAGCAGTAACGGTGGTGGCTACACCTTC. It encodes CASSNGGGYTF.